Given below is one TCR beta chain in context. The data were taken from a study of blood T cell repertoires in COVID-19. Study information: Some COVID-19 samples were acute and others convalescent; all came from the United States, Italy and Spain.

V lost 4 bases to trimming and J lost 4 bases, with 7 bases between them. Germline V gene sequence: CDR1 GTSNPN, CDR2 SVGIG (reference sequence). This CDR3 has 11 amino acids. Per the authors' pipeline: How many nucleated cells were present was estimated from reference gene primer amplification. The assay was immunoSEQ multiplex PCR, and TCRdb's table has in-frame clones only and misses some. V and J calls and clone size come straight from that table; D and trimming were deduced from the DNA. This table has some 150,000 clones, over 75% appearing once. This TCR derives from a woman aged 40 to 49 with acute or convalescent COVID-19. Sequences were obtained from peripheral blood. The rearrangement uses TRBV30 and TRBJ2-5; TRBD1 might be the D (5 bases). The CDR3 sequence: CAWTGSETQYF. CDR3 bases: TGTGCCTGGACAGGGTCAGAGACCCAGTACTTC.